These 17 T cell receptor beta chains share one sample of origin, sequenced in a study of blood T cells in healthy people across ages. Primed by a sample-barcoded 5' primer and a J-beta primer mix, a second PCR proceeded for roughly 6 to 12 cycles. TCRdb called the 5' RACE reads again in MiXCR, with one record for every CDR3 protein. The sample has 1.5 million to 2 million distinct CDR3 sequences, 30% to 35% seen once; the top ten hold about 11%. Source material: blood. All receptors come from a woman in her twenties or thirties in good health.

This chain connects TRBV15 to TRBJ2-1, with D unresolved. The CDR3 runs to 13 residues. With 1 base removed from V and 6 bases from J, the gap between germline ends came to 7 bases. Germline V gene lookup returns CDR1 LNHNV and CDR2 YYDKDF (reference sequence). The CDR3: CATSRGSSNEQFF. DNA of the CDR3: TGTGCCACCAGCAGAGGATCGTCCAATGAGCAGTTCTTC.

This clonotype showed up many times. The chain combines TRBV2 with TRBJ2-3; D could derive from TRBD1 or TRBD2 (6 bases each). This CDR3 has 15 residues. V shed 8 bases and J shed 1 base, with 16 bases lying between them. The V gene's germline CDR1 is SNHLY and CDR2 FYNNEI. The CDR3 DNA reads TGTGCCAGCCAAGGGGGGTCTCGGGGCACAGATACGCAGTATTTT. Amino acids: CASQGGSRGTDTQYF. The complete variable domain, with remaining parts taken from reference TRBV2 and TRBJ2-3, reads EPEVTQTPSHQVTQMGQEVILRCVPISNHLYFYWYRQILGQKVEFLVSFYNNEISEKSEIFDDQFSVERPDGSNFTLKIRSTKLEDSAMYFCASQGGSRGTDTQYFGPGTRLTVL.

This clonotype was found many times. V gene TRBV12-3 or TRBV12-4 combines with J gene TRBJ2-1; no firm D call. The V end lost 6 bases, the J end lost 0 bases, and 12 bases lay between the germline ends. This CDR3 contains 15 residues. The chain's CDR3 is CASSPRVSSYNEQFF. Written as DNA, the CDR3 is TGTGCCAGCAGCCCACGGGTGAGCTCCTACAATGAGCAGTTCTTC.

The DNA of the CDR3 is TGTGCCACCAGTGATCCTCGACTAGCGGGAGGTAGACACAATGAGCAGTTCTTC. It translates to CATSDPRLAGGRHNEQFF. The chain has TRBV24-1 and TRBJ2-1; TRBD2 matches 13 bases. V lost 3 bases and J lost 5; bases outside the gene matches: 9. The CDR3 is 18 amino acids. CDR1 and CDR2 (germline): KGHDR, SFDVKD.

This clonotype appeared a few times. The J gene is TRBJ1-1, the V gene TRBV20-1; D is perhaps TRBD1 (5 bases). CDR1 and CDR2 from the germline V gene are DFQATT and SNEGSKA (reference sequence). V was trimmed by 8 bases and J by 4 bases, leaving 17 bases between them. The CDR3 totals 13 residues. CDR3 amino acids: CSILRGGSTEAFF. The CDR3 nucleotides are TGCAGTATCCTTCGGGGGGGATCCACTGAAGCTTTCTTT.

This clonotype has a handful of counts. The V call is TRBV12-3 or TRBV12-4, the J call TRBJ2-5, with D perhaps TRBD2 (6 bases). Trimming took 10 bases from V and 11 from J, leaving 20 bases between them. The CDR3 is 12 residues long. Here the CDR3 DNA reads TGTGCCACCAGAAGACCCCCGGGAGAGCAGTACTTC. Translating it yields CATRRPPGEQYF.

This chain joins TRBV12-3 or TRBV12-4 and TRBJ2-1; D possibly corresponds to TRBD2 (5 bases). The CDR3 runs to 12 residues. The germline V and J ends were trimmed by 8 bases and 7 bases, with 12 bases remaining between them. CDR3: CASRGESNEQFF. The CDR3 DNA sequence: TGTGCCAGCCGTGGGGAGTCGAATGAGCAGTTCTTC.

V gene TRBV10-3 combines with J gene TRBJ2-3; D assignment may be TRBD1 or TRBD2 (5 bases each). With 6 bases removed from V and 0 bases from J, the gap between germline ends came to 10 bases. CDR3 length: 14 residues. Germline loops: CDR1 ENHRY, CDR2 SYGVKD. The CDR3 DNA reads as TGTGCCATCAGCCCCGGGACGAGCACAGATACGCAGTATTTT. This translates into CAISPGTSTDTQYF.

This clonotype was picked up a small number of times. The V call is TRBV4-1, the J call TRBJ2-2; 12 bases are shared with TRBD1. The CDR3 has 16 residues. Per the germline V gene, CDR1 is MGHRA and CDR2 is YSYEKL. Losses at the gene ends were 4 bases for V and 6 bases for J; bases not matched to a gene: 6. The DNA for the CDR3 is TGCGCCAGCAGCCCGGGACAGGGGGCTAAAGCCGGGGAGCTGTTTTTT. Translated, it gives CASSPGQGAKAGELFF.

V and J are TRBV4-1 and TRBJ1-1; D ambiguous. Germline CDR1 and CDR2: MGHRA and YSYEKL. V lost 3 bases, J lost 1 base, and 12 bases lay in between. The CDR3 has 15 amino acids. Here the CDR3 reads CASSQGSGENTEAFF. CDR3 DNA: TGCGCCAGCAGCCAGGGCTCGGGAGAGAACACTGAAGCTTTCTTT.

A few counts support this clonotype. CDR3 sequence (DNA): TGCGCCAGCAGCCAAGGGACGCTAGCGAAGAATGAGCAGTTCTTC. Translating it yields CASSQGTLAKNEQFF. The chain recombines TRBV4-1 with TRBJ2-1, with D tentatively TRBD2 (6 bases). Trimming took off 1 base at V and 7 bases at J, with 14 bases between the two ends. The germline V gene has CDR1 MGHRA and CDR2 YSYEKL. This CDR3 region has 15 residues.

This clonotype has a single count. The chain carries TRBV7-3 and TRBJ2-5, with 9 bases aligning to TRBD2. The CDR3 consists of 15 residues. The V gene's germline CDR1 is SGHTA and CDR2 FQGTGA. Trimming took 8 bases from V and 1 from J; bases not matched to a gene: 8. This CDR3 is CASRPSGAPQETQYF. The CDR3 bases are TGTGCCAGCCGGCCTAGCGGGGCACCCCAAGAGACCCAGTACTTC.

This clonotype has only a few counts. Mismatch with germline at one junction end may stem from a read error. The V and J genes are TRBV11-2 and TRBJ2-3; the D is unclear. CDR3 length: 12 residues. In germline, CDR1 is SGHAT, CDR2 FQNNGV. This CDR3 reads CAGSRRTDTQYF. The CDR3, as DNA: TGTGCCGGCAGCCGCCGGACAGATACGCAGTATTTT.

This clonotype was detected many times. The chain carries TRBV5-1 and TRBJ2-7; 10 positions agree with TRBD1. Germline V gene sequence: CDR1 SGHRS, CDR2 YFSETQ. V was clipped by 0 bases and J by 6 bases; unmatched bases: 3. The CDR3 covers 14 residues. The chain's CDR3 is CASSLAGTGVEQYF. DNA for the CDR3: TGCGCCAGCAGCTTGGCCGGGACAGGGGTCGAGCAGTACTTC. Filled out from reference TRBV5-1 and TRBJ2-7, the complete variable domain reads KAGVTQTPRYLIKTRGQQVTLSCSPISGHRSVSWYQQTPGQGLQFLFEYFSETQRNKGNFPGRFSGRQFSNSRSEMNVSTLELGDSALYLCASSLAGTGVEQYFGPGTRLTVT.

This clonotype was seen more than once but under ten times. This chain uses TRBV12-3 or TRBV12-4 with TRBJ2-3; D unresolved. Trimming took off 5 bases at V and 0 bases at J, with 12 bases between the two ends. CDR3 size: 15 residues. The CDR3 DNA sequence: TGTGCCAGCAGTCCTTTGGAGTCTAGCACAGATACGCAGTATTTT. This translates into CASSPLESSTDTQYF.

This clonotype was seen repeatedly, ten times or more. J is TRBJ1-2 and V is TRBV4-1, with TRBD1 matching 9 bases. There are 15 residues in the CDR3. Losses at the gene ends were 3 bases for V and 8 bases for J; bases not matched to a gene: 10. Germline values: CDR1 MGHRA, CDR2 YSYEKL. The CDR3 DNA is TGCGCCAGCAGCCAGCGGATCACAGGGGGCTCGGGCTACACCTTC. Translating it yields CASSQRITGGSGYTF.

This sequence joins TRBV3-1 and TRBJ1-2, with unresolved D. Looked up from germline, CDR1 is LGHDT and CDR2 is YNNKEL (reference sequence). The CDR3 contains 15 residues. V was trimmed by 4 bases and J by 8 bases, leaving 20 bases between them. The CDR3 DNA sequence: TGTGCCAGCAGCCCCGCGAACGGTCTAGGAGGAGGCTACACCTTC. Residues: CASSPANGLGGGYTF.